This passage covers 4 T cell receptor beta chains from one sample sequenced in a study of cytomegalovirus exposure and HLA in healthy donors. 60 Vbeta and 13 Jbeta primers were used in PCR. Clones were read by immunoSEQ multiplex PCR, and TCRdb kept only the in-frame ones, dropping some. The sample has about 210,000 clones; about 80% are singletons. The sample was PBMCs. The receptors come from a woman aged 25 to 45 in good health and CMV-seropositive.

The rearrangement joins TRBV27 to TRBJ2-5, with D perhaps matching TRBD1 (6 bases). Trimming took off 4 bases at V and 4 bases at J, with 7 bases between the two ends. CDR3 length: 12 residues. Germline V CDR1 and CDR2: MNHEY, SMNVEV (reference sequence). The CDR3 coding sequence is TGTGCCAGCAGTTCAGGGGTAGAGACCCAGTACTTC. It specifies CASSSGVETQYF.

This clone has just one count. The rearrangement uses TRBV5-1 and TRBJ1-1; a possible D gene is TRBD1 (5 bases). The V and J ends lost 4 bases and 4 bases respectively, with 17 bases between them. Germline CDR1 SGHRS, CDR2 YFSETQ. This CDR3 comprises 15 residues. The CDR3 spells CASSLVGGDGTEAFF. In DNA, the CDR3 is TGCGCCAGCAGCCTCGTGGGGGGGGATGGCACTGAAGCTTTCTTT.

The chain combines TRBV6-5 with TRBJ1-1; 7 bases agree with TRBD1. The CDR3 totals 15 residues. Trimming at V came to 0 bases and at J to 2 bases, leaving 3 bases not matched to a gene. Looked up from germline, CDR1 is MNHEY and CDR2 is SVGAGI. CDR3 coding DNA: TGTGCCAGCAGTTACTCGACAGGGCTTAACACTGAAGCTTTCTTT. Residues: CASSYSTGLNTEAFF.

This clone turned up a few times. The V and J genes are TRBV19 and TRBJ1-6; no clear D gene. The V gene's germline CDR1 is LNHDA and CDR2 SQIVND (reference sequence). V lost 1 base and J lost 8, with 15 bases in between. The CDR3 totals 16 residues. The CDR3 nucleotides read TGTGCCAGTAGTATAGCGCCCGGGTCAACTGATTCACCCCTCCACTTT. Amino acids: CASSIAPGSTDSPLHF.